The 26 T cell receptor beta chains presented below share a single source sample, sequenced in a study of Graves' ophthalmopathy and Graves' hyperthyroidism. Researchers took RNA transcripts and amplified TCR beta CDR3 regions from them. First-round RT-PCR relied on HTBI primers, and a second-round multiplex PCR came next. Using its own MiXCR run on the multiplex PCR reads, TCRdb lists one record per CDR3 protein. The table shows around 520,000 distinct CDR3 sequences, with under 45% occurring only once. Sequenced: peripheral blood or thyroid tissue (not recorded which). The origin of the receptors is an adult man with Graves' hyperthyroidism.

The chain carries TRBV18 and TRBJ2-7; D might be TRBD1 (5 bases). This CDR3 spans 15 amino acids. The germline V and J ends were trimmed by 2 bases and 3 bases, with 14 bases remaining between them. Germline V CDR1 and CDR2: KGHSH, LQKENI. This CDR3 reads CASSPGQPSFYEQYF. The CDR3 DNA follows: TGTGCCAGCTCACCAGGACAACCAAGTTTCTACGAGCAGTACTTC.

This clonotype has only a few counts. The chain joins TRBV3-1 to TRBJ2-7; D ambiguous. V was trimmed by 0 bases and J by 6 bases, leaving 6 bases between them. The CDR3 runs 12 residues. The germline V gene has CDR1 LGHDT and CDR2 YNNKEL (reference sequence). The CDR3 loop reads CASSQDTSEQYF. Here the CDR3 DNA reads TGTGCCAGCAGCCAAGATACATCCGAGCAGTACTTC.

The chain's CDR3 is CASSFSTGADTQYF. For the CDR3, the DNA is TGTGCCAGCAGCTTTTCCACCGGGGCAGATACGCAGTATTTT. The chain employs TRBV7-2 and TRBJ2-3; possible D gene TRBD2, 5 bases. Germline V gene lookup returns CDR1 SGHTA and CDR2 FQGNSA. Trimming removed 3 bases at V and 4 bases at J, with 11 bases between. The CDR3 is made up of 14 amino acids. The full variable domain, in which reference TRBV7-2 and TRBJ2-3 provide the parts outside the CDR3, is GAGVSQSPSNKVTEKGKDVELRCDPISGHTALYWYRQSLGQGLEFLIYFQGNSAPDKSGLPSDRFSAERTGGSVSTLTIQRTQQEDSAVYLCASSFSTGADTQYFGPGTRLTVL.

This clonotype has just a few counts. This sequence joins TRBV9 and TRBJ2-5; TRBD2 agrees at 10 bases. The V segment lost 4 bases and the J segment 3 bases; nucleotides outside the gene matches: 9. In germline, CDR1 is SGDLS, CDR2 YYNGEE. CDR3 length: 16 amino acids. In DNA form, the CDR3 reads TGTGCCAGCAGCCAGTCAGCGGGGGGGCCCAAAGAGACCCAGTACTTC. Its protein product is CASSQSAGGPKETQYF.

With respect to this clonotype: A much larger clone lies a single base off, so this may be a read error. V and J are TRBV7-3 and TRBJ2-5, with TRBD2 matching over 8 bases. V dropped 5 bases and J dropped 9; count of bases not matched to a gene: 8. The CDR3 has 13 amino acids. Per germline, CDR1 SGHTA and CDR2 FQGTGA. The CDR3 DNA reads as TGTGCCAGCAGCCGGACGGGAGGGCCGCCCCAGTACTTC. Its protein is CASSRTGGPPQYF.

The sample holds one count of this clonotype. CDR3 in DNA: TGTGCCAGCAGCTTATTTCGGACAGGGACCAATGAAAAACTGTTTTTT. This encodes CASSLFRTGTNEKLFF. This chain connects TRBV7-4 to TRBJ1-4, with 8 nucleotides matching TRBD1. V gave up 2 bases and J gave up 5 bases; unmatched junction bases: 7. CDR1 and CDR2 from the germline V gene are SGHVT and SQSDAQ. The CDR3 loop spans 16 amino acids. The full variable domain, completed using reference TRBV7-4 and TRBJ1-4, is GAGVSQSPRYKVAKRGRDVALRCDSISGHVTLYWYRQTLGQGSEVLTYSQSDAQRDKSGRPSGRFSAERPERSVSTLKIQRTEQGDSAVYLCASSLFRTGTNEKLFFGSGTQLSVL.

Ten or more counts support this clonotype. V and J are TRBV24-1 and TRBJ1-6; tentative D call: TRBD1 (5 bases). Per germline, CDR1 KGHDR and CDR2 SFDVKD. V was trimmed by 2 bases and J by 7 bases, leaving 11 bases between them. The CDR3 runs 15 residues. The CDR3 DNA sequence: TGTGCCACCAGTGATTCAACTGGGGGAAATTCACCCCTCCACTTT. As protein: CATSDSTGGNSPLHF.

As for this clonotype: A much more abundant neighbour one base away suggests this may be a read error. The chain recombines TRBV20-1 with TRBJ2-5, with 9 bases lining up with TRBD1. CDR1 and CDR2 from the germline V gene are DFQATT and SNEGSKA (reference sequence). The J segment lost 7 bases and the V segment lost 0 bases, leaving 12 bases of the junction unmatched. The CDR3 contains 16 residues. The CDR3 DNA sequence: TGCAGTGCTAGAGATGTACTGGGACAGGGCACAGGGACCCAGTACTTC. Its translation is CSARDVLGQGTGTQYF.

This clonotype has only a few counts. This chain uses TRBV7-3 with TRBJ1-2; TRBD1 is a possible D gene (6 bases). In germline, CDR1 is SGHTA, CDR2 FQGTGA. The CDR3 has 14 amino acids. V lost 8 bases and J lost 2, with 15 bases in between. The CDR3 here is CASRRGHPNYGYTF. CDR3 bases: TGTGCCAGCCGGCGGGGGCATCCCAACTATGGCTACACCTTC.

This clonotype was seen a handful of times. The chain uses TRBV29-1 and TRBJ2-5; a possible D gene is TRBD2 (6 bases). V was shortened by 6 bases and J by 5 bases, with 7 bases between the two germline ends. The CDR3 extends over 10 amino acids. Germline V lookup: CDR1 SQVTM, CDR2 ANQGSEA. The CDR3 spells CSVGTETQYF. In DNA form, the CDR3 reads TGCAGCGTGGGGACTGAGACCCAGTACTTC.

This clonotype was observed a few times. V and J are TRBV6-5 and TRBJ1-1; 7 bases fit TRBD1. CDR3 length: 16 residues. V dropped 6 bases and J dropped 4; count of bases not matched to a gene: 14. Germline-derived CDR1 and CDR2 are MNHEY and SVGAGI. This chain's CDR3 is CASSQDWTGLGTEAFF. DNA of the CDR3: TGTGCCAGCAGCCAGGACTGGACAGGCCTTGGCACTGAAGCTTTCTTT.

This clonotype was counted only a few times. The chain combines TRBV7-2 with TRBJ1-4; TRBD1 aligns across 9 bases. This CDR3 comprises 16 residues. Looked up from germline, CDR1 is SGHTA and CDR2 is FQGNSA. V dropped 5 bases and J dropped 3; count of bases not matched to a gene: 7. The CDR3 reads CASSQGQGRSNEKLFF. Written as DNA, the CDR3 is TGTGCCAGCAGCCAAGGACAGGGGCGCTCTAATGAAAAACTGTTTTTT.

Ten or more counts support this clonotype. The chain employs TRBV27 and TRBJ1-2; 9 bases are shared with TRBD1. Germline CDR1 reads MNHEY; CDR2 reads SMNVEV (reference sequence). CDR3 length: 13 amino acids. Germline trimming cut 5 bases from V and 4 bases from J; bases unmatched to any gene: 2. The CDR3 is CASSMDRGYGYTF. The CDR3 DNA follows: TGTGCCAGCAGTATGGACAGGGGCTATGGCTACACCTTC.

As to this clonotype: A much more abundant neighbour one base away suggests this may be a read error. The rearrangement uses TRBV10-2 and TRBJ2-6, with D perhaps given as TRBD1 or TRBD2 (6 bases each). The CDR3 spans 13 residues. Germline CDR1 reads WSHSY; CDR2 reads SAAADI. The CDR3 DNA sequence: TGCGCCATCTGGCCTAGGGGGGCCAACGTCGTGACTTTC. Translating it yields CAIWPRGANVVTF.

The V and J genes are TRBV29-1 and TRBJ1-2; D call uncertain. The CDR3 has 12 amino acids. Germline-derived CDR1 and CDR2 are SQVTM and ANQGSEA. The germline V and J ends were trimmed by 8 bases and 4 bases, with 14 bases remaining between them. CDR3: CSQERAGYGYTF. Written as DNA, the CDR3 is TGCAGCCAAGAAAGGGCTGGCTATGGCTACACCTTC.

This clonotype was found many times. The CDR3 loop reads CSAAGPANTGELFF. The CDR3 nucleotides are TGCAGTGCCGCGGGACCTGCGAACACCGGGGAGCTGTTTTTT. The V call is TRBV20-1, the J call TRBJ2-2; possible D gene TRBD2, 6 bases. V dropped 6 bases and J dropped 0 bases, with 11 bases sitting between them. Per the germline V gene, CDR1 is DFQATT and CDR2 is SNEGSKA (reference sequence). The CDR3 consists of 14 residues.

The rearrangement joins TRBV9 to TRBJ2-1; 11 nucleotides agree with TRBD2. The CDR3 runs 14 residues. CDR1 and CDR2 from the germline V gene are SGDLS and YYNGEE. Losses at the gene ends were 3 bases for V and 6 bases for J; bases not matched to a gene: 2. CDR3 loop: CASSGSGRVNEQFF. Here the CDR3 DNA reads TGTGCCAGCAGCGGTAGCGGGAGGGTCAATGAGCAGTTCTTC.

This clonotype came up many times. This chain links TRBV11-2 with TRBJ2-7, with 8 bases that match TRBD1. The CDR3 length is 13 residues. Trimming took 3 bases from V and 3 from J; bases not matched to a gene: 1. Germline lookup yields CDR1 SGHAT and CDR2 FQNNGV. CDR3 loop: CASSFGTGYEQYF. The CDR3 nucleotides read TGTGCCAGCAGCTTTGGGACAGGCTACGAGCAGTACTTC. The variable domain in full, completed from reference TRBV11-2 and TRBJ2-7, reads EAGVAQSPRYKIIEKRQSVAFWCNPISGHATLYWYQQILGQGPKLLIQFQNNGVVDDSQLPKDRFSAERLKGVDSTLKIQPAKLEDSAVYLCASSFGTGYEQYFGPGTRLTVT.

The CDR3: CAISESRSGETQHF. DNA of the CDR3: TGTGCCATCAGTGAGTCAAGGAGCGGCGAGACCCAGCATTTT. The gene calls are TRBV10-3 and TRBJ1-5; unclear D gene. Between the trimmed V and J ends, which lost 0 bases and 11 bases, there was a span of 14 bases. The CDR3 has 14 amino acids. Germline values: CDR1 ENHRY, CDR2 SYGVKD.

The sample holds a few counts of this clonotype. The chain joins TRBV5-5 to TRBJ2-3; no firm D call. The germline CDR1 and CDR2 sequences are SGHKS and YYEKEE (reference sequence). The CDR3 extends over 13 amino acids. V lost 2 bases to trimming and J lost 4 bases, with 8 bases between them. The DNA for the CDR3 is TGTGCCAGCAGCTTTGGCTGGTCAGATACGCAGTATTTT. Amino acids: CASSFGWSDTQYF.

The rearrangement joins TRBV20-1 to TRBJ2-3; 12 bases are shared with TRBD2. The germline CDR1 and CDR2 sequences are DFQATT and SNEGSKA (reference sequence). Losses at the gene ends were 5 bases for V and 6 bases for J; bases not matched to a gene: 6. This CDR3 spans 14 amino acids. The CDR3 DNA follows: TGCAGTGCTTCCTCTGGGACTAGCGGGGATACGCAGTATTTT. Its translation is CSASSGTSGDTQYF.

This clonotype has a count of ten or more. The rearrangement links TRBV24-1 to TRBJ2-5; 8 bases map to TRBD1. CDR1 is KGHDR and CDR2 is SFDVKD in the germline V gene. Trimming at V came to 4 bases and at J to 4 bases, leaving 7 bases not matched to a gene. CDR3 size: 15 residues. CDR3 bases: TGTGCCACCAGTGACCTTGGGACAGGTCGAGAGACCCAGTACTTC. This codes for CATSDLGTGRETQYF.

This clonotype was recorded once. A much larger clone lies one base from this, so it may be a read error. V usage is TRBV7-9 and J usage is TRBJ1-1; D not resolved. From germline, CDR1 is SEHNR and CDR2 FQNEAQ (reference sequence). The CDR3 consists of 14 residues. The CDR3 coding sequence is TGTGCCGGCAGCTTAGCACTCGGCAGCACTGAAGCTTTCTTT. Its translation: CAGSLALGSTEAFF.

The chain combines TRBV7-9 with TRBJ2-5, with D perhaps TRBD2 (6 bases). The J call may be in error: the DNA end matches TRBJ2-1 better. This CDR3 has 16 amino acids. Germline V lookup: CDR1 SEHNR, CDR2 FQNEAQ (reference sequence). CDR3 bases: TGTGCCAGCAGCGTTTCCCCACAGACTCTGGAGGGTGAGCAGTTCTTC. This gives the protein CASSVSPQTLEGEQFF.

The V call is TRBV7-9, the J call TRBJ2-6; D is unclear. This CDR3 comprises 8 residues. From germline, CDR1 is SEHNR and CDR2 FQNEAQ (reference sequence). V was shortened by 6 bases and J by 15 bases, with 3 bases between the two germline ends. The CDR3 coding sequence is TGTGCCAGCAGTTACCTGACTTTC. Residues: CASSYLTF.

The table lists this clonotype with a few counts. The chain links TRBV7-8 to TRBJ1-2, with no clear D. V gave up 5 bases and J gave up 4 bases, with 17 bases separating them. The CDR3 contains 15 residues. Germline V gives CDR1 SGHVS, CDR2 FQNEAQ. CDR3 bases: TGTGCCAGCAGCCCAACATGGGAGGGAGGCTATGGCTACACCTTC. Translated, it gives CASSPTWEGGYGYTF.